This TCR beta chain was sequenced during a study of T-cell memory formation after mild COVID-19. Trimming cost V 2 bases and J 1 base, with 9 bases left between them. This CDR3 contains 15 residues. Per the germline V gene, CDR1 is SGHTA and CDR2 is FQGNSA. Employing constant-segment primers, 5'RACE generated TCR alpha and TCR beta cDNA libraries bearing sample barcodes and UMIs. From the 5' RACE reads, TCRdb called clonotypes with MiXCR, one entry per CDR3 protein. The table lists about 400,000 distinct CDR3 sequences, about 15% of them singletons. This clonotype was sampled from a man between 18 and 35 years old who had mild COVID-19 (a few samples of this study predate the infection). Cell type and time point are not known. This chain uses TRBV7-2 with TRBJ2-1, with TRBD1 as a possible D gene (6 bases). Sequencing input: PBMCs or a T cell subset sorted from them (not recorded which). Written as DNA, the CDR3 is TGTGCCAGCAGCTTACAGGGGTGGTCCTACAATGAGCAGTTCTTC. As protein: CASSLQGWSYNEQFF.